Listed below are T cell receptor beta chains from one sample, sequenced in a study of blood T cell repertoires in COVID-19. Here immunoSEQ multiplex PCR was the method, and the copy in TCRdb shows in-frame clones only, minus some. This table has about 300,000 clones, just over 85% appearing once. The specimen was PBMCs or T cells enriched from blood (not recorded which). The receptors were gathered from a woman younger than 30 who had recovered from COVID-19. The CDR3 runs from the conserved cysteine through the conserved F or W. D genes are given only for firm matches. Part of the rows lack a size; the others show once, few, many or a class for expanded clones.

-	TRBJ1-2	TRBV30	TRBD1	CAWSAGTGVGYTF	TGTGCCTGGAGTGCAGGGACAGGGGTTGGCTACACCTTC
-	TRBJ1-4	TRBV5-1	-	CASSFGTRDEKLFF	TGCGCCAGCAGCTTCGGGACTAGGGATGAAAAACTGTTTTTT
-	TRBJ1-5	TRBV12-3/TRBV12-4	-	CASRPQGNQPQHF	TGTGCCAGCAGGCCGCAGGGCAATCAGCCCCAGCATTTT
-	TRBJ1-2	TRBV5-6	-	CASSLGTLINYGYTF	TGTGCCAGCAGCTTGGGGACACTAATTAACTATGGCTACACCTTC
-	TRBJ1-1	TRBV28	-	CASSPSWGQGYTEAFF	TGTGCCAGCAGTCCCTCTTGGGGGCAGGGTTACACTGAAGCTTTCTTT
-	TRBJ2-3	TRBV28	TRBD1	CASSSIQGAGTDTQYF	TGTGCCAGCAGTTCAATTCAGGGGGCGGGCACAGATACGCAGTATTTT
-	TRBJ2-7	TRBV2	TRBD2	CASSESASGTYEQYF	TGTGCCAGCAGTGAATCGGCTAGCGGGACCTACGAGCAGTACTTC
-	TRBJ1-4	TRBV23-1	TRBD1	CASSQPFDRVNEKLFF	TGCGCCAGCAGTCAACCATTTGACAGGGTGAATGAAAAACTGTTTTTT
-	TRBJ2-7	TRBV6-5	TRBD2	CASGSGRFEQYF	TGTGCCAGCGGGAGCGGGAGGTTCGAGCAGTACTTC
-	TRBJ2-7	TRBV10-3	TRBD2	CAIIASGRKSSYEQYF	TGTGCCATTATCGCTAGCGGGAGGAAGAGCTCCTACGAGCAGTACTTC
-	TRBJ1-2	TRBV20-1	-	CSASRAGAFHGYTF	TGCAGTGCTAGTAGGGCAGGGGCTTTTCATGGCTACACCTTC
-	TRBJ1-1	TRBV10-3	TRBD1	CAISEDRVKAFF	TGTGCCATCAGTGAGGACAGGGTGAAAGCTTTCTTT
-	TRBJ1-1	TRBV2	-	CASSLQGKDTEAFF	TGTGCCAGCAGCCTACAGGGAAAGGACACTGAAGCTTTCTTT
-	TRBJ2-5	TRBV2	-	CASSDIKGGSQYF	TGTGCCAGCAGTGACATCAAAGGGGGATCCCAGTACTTC
-	TRBJ2-7	TRBV10-3	TRBD1	CATREPGQGDSYEQYF	TGTGCCACTCGGGAACCGGGACAGGGAGACTCCTACGAGCAGTACTTC
-	TRBJ1-2	TRBV5-6	TRBD1	CASSFQTGVYGYTF	TGTGCCAGCAGCTTTCAGACAGGGGTCTATGGCTACACCTTC
-	TRBJ1-2	TRBV19	-	CASSRAPRMLSGVNYTF	TGTGCCAGTAGCCGGGCCCCCCGCATGCTGTCGGGAGTCAACTACACCTTC
-	TRBJ1-1	TRBV10-3	TRBD1	CAISSDRTLAEAFF	TGTGCCATCAGCTCGGACAGGACGTTAGCTGAAGCTTTCTTT
-	TRBJ1-1	TRBV5-8	-	CASSPREYRIGAFF	TGTGCCAGCAGCCCAAGGGAATACAGGATCGGAGCTTTCTTT
-	TRBJ1-5	TRBV27	-	CASSFAINQPQHF	TGTGCCAGCAGTTTCGCTATCAATCAGCCCCAGCATTTT
-	TRBJ2-3	TRBV28	-	CASGKVFTDTQYF	TGTGCCTCAGGGAAAGTTTTCACAGATACGCAGTATTTT
few	TRBJ1-2	TRBV19	TRBD1	CASIGTGTTNYGYTF	TGTGCCAGTATTGGGACAGGGACCACTAACTATGGCTACACCTTC
-	TRBJ2-3	TRBV6-5	TRBD1	CASSRQGAADTQYF	TGTGCCAGCAGTCGACAGGGGGCGGCAGATACGCAGTATTTT
-	TRBJ1-4	TRBV5-1	TRBD1	CASSLVGQGSTNEKLFF	TGCGCCAGCAGCCTGGTCGGACAGGGTTCAACTAATGAAAAACTGTTTTTT
few	TRBJ2-3	TRBV7-2	TRBD2	CASSRGSGSLTDTQYF	TGTGCCAGCAGCCGGGGGAGCGGGAGTCTCACAGATACGCAGTATTTT